The TCR beta chain under discussion was sequenced for a study of T-cell memory formation after mild COVID-19. Overall study: Clusters were largely donor specific.

Points from the study as a whole: Some SARS-CoV-2-responding clones were already detected in memory before infection.

TCRdb reprocessed the 5' RACE reads with MiXCR, giving one entry per CDR3 protein. This table has about 130,000 distinct CDR3 sequences, 15% to 20% appearing once. A note on this clonotype: No antigen is known for it.

The sequence was obtained from a man in his late teens or twenties who had mild COVID-19 (a few samples of this study predate the infection). Cell type and time point are not known. The specimen was PBMCs or a T cell subset sorted from them (not recorded which).

CDR3 coding DNA: TGTGCCAGCAGTTTTGGACAGGGTTCTGGCTACACCTTC. Protein: CASSFGQGSGYTF. This chain connects TRBV12-3 or TRBV12-4 to TRBJ1-2; 8 bases map to TRBD1. The CDR3 has 13 residues. Trimming at V came to 3 bases and at J to 7 bases, leaving 4 bases not matched to a gene.